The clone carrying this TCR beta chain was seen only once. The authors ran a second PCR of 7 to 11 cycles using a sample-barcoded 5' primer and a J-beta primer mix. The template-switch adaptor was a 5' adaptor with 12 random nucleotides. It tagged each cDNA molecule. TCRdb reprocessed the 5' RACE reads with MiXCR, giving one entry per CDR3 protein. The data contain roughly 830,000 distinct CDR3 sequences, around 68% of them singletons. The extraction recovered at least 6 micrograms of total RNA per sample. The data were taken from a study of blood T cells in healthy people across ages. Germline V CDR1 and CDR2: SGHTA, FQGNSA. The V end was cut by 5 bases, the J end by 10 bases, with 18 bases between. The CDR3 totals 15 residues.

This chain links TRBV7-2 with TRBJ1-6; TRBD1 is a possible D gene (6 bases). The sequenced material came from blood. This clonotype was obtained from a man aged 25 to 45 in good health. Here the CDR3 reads CASSPRQGSGSPLHF. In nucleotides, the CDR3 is TGTGCCAGCAGCCCCCGGCAGGGGTCCGGCTCACCCCTCCACTTT. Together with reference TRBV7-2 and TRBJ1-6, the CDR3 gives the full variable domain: GAGVSQSPSNKVTEKGKDVELRCDPISGHTALYWYRQSLGQGLEFLIYFQGNSAPDKSGLPSDRFSAERTGGSVSTLTIQRTQQEDSAVYLCASSPRQGSGSPLHFGNGTRLTVT.